This TCR beta chain was captured by sequencing in a study of blood T cell repertoires in COVID-19. TCRdb's table, derived via immunoSEQ multiplex PCR, lists solely in-frame clones and lacks some. The sample carries roughly 52,000 clones, around nine tenths recorded once. Germline V gives CDR1 SGDLS, CDR2 YYNGEE. The CDR3 length is 16 residues. The V and J ends lost 0 bases and 5 bases, in that order; junction bases with no gene match: 10. This rearrangement joins TRBV9 to TRBJ2-5, with 7 bases lining up with TRBD2. The material sequenced was peripheral blood. The origin of this receptor is a man between 60 and 75 years old with active COVID-19. CDR3 sequence (DNA): TGTGCCAGCAGCGTAGGTTGGGAGGGGCGGGAGGAGACCCAGTACTTC. Protein sequence: CASSVGWEGREETQYF.